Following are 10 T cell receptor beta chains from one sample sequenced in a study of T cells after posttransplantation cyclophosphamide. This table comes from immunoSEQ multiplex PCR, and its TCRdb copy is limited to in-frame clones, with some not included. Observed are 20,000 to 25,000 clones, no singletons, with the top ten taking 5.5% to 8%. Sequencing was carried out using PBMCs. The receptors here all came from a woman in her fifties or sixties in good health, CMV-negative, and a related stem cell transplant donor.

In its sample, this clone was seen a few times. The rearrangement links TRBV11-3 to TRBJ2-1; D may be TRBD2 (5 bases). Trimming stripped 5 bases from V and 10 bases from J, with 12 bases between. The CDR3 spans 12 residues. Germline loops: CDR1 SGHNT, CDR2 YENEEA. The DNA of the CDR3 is TGTGCCAGCAGCCTAAATCCGGGGGAGCAGTTCTTC. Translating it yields CASSLNPGEQFF.

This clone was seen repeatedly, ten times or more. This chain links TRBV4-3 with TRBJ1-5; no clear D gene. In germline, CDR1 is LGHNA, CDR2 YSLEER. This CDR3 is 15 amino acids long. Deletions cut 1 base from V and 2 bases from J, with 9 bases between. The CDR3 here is CASSQAVRGNQPQHF. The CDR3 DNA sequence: TGCGCCAGCAGCCAAGCGGTCCGGGGCAATCAGCCCCAGCATTTT.

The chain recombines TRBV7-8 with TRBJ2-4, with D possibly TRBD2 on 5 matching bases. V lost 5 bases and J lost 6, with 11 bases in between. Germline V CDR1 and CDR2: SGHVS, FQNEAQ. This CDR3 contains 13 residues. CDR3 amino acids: CASSPEGRNIQYF. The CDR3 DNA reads TGTGCCAGCAGCCCAGAGGGTCGAAACATTCAGTACTTC.

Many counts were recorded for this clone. CDR3 sequence reads: CASSYATGVYGYTF. Here the CDR3 DNA reads TGTGCCAGCAGTTATGCCACAGGGGTCTATGGCTACACCTTC. The rearrangement links TRBV6-5 to TRBJ1-2, with 7 positions matching TRBD1. Losses at the gene ends were 3 bases for V and 4 bases for J; bases not matched to a gene: 5. The CDR3 has 14 residues. Germline CDR1 MNHEY, CDR2 SVGAGI.

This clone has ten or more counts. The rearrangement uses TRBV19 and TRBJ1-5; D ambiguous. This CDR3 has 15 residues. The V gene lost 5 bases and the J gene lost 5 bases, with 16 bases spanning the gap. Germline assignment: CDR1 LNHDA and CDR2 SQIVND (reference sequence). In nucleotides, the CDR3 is TGTGCCAGTAGTTCCCAACCCTTGGGCCATCAGCCCCAGCATTTT. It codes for CASSSQPLGHQPQHF. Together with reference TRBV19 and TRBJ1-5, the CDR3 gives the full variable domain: DGGITQSPKYLFRKEGQNVTLSCEQNLNHDAMYWYRQDPGQGLRLIYYSQIVNDFQKGDIAEGYSVSREKKESFPLTVTSAQKNPTAFYLCASSSQPLGHQPQHFGDGTRLSIL.

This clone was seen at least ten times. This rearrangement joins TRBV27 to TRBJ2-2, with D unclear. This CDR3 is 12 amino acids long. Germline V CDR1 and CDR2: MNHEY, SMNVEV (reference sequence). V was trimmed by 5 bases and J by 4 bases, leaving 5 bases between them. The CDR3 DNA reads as TGTGCCAGCAGTCCCCTCACCGGGGAGCTGTTTTTT. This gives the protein CASSPLTGELFF.

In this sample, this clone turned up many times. CDR3 residues: CASSVWRNTEAFF. CDR3 DNA sequence: TGTGCCAGCAGTGTCTGGAGGAACACTGAAGCTTTCTTT. This chain connects TRBV2 to TRBJ1-1; D gene uncertain. CDR1 SNHLY and CDR2 FYNNEI come from the germline V gene. The CDR3 consists of 13 residues. V was clipped by 4 bases and J by 1 base, with 7 bases between them.

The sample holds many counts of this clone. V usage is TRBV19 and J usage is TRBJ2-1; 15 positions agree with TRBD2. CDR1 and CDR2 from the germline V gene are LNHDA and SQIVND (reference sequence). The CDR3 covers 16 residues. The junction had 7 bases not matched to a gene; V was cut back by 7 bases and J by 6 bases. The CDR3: CASTGLAGGGGNEQFF. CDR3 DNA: TGTGCCAGTACCGGACTAGCGGGAGGGGGGGGCAATGAGCAGTTCTTC.

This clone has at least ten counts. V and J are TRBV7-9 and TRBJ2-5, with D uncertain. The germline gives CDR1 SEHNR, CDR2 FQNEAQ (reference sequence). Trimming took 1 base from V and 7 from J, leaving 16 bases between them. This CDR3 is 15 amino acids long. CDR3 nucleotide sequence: TGTGCCAGCAGCTTAGAAGGTCTCGACCGAGGGACCCAGTACTTC. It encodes CASSLEGLDRGTQYF.

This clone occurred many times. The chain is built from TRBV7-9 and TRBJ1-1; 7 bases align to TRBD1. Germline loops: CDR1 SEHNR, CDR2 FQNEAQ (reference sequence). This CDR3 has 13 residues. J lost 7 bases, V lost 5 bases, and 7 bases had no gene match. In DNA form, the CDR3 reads TGTGCCAGCAGCAACTCGGGACAGATTGAAGCTTTCTTT. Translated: CASSNSGQIEAFF.